This T cell receptor beta chain was captured in a study of neoadjuvant anti-PD-1 for oral cavity cancer. Turning to the study itself: Patients mostly received three to four biweekly nivolumab doses at 3 mg/kg before surgery. Patients without progression got a fourth dose around day 43.

Assay used: immunoSEQ multiplex PCR; TCRdb lists only in-frame clones, some missing. Here the sample spans about 14,000 clones, 71% being singletons. CDR3 length: 18 amino acids. With 6 bases removed from V and 9 bases from J, the gap between germline ends came to 30 bases. Germline assignment: CDR1 MNHEY and CDR2 SMNVEV (reference sequence). Stage II-IVA oral cavity squamous cell carcinoma was new and untreated by systemic or radiation therapy. As regards this clone: Its target is not known.

Overall study results and limits: With three patients per group, TCR findings need larger cohorts.

This sequence originates from a person between 40 and 80 years old with oral cavity squamous cell carcinoma. The specimen was PBMCs, collected before nivolumab (anti-PD-1) treatment. The rearrangement uses TRBV27 and TRBJ1-5; TRBD1 might be the D (5 bases). The chain's CDR3 is CASSPDRPLSPIKWPQHF. The CDR3 DNA reads as TGTGCCAGCAGCCCCGACAGACCCTTATCCCCCATCAAATGGCCCCAGCATTTT.